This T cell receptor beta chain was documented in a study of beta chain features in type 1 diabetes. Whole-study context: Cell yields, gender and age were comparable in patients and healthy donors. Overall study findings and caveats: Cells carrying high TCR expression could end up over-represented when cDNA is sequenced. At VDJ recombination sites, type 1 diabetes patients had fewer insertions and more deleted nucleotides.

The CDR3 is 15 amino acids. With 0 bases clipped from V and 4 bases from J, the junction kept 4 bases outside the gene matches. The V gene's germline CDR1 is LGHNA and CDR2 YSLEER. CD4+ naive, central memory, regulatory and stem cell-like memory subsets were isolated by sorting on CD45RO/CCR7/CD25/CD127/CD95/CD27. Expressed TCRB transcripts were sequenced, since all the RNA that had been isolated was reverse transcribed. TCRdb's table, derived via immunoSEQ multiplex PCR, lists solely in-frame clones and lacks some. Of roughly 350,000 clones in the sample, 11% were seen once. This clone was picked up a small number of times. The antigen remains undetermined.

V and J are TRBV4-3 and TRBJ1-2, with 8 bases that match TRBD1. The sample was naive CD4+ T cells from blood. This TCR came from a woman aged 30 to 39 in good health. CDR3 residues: CASSQDYDRGYGYTF. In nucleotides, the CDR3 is TGCGCCAGCAGCCAAGATTACGACAGGGGCTATGGCTACACCTTC.